The 14 T cell receptor beta chains below were found in one sample sequenced in a study of CD4 T cells in relation to SARS-CoV-2 and coronaviruses. CD4+ T cells from unexposed donors were obtained before the COVID-19 pandemic (2011-2018). CD4+ T cells were isolated from the cells after more than 8 days of culture. These receptors' targets are unknown. Profiled with immunoSEQ multiplex PCR; TCRdb holds only in-frame clones, not every one. The sample contains approximately 22,000 clones, roughly 72% of which appear only once. Material: CD4+ T cells from PBMCs, cultured in vitro. These receptors came from a human donor in good health.

V and J are TRBV18 and TRBJ1-4; D unresolved. The CDR3 sequence is 13 residues long. The germline V gene encodes CDR1 KGHSH and CDR2 LQKENI. V lost 2 bases to trimming and J lost 5 bases, with 6 bases between them. CDR3 residues: CASSPSPNEKLFF. CDR3 nucleotide sequence: TGTGCCAGCTCACCATCCCCCAATGAAAAACTGTTTTTT.

The gene calls are TRBV27 and TRBJ1-2; perhaps TRBD1 as D (6 bases). V gave up 5 bases and J gave up 3 bases, with 10 bases separating them. From germline, CDR1 is MNHEY and CDR2 SMNVEV (reference sequence). This CDR3 is 13 amino acids long. The CDR3 bases are TGTGCCAGCAGTCGAGGGGGGGACTATGGCTACACCTTC. It encodes CASSRGGDYGYTF.

CDR3 DNA: TGTGCCAGCAGCTTGGGCCGTCGGAGCACCGGGGAGCTGTTTTTT. Translated, it gives CASSLGRRSTGELFF. V and J are TRBV5-6 and TRBJ2-2; D gene uncertain. Germline CDR1 reads SGHDT; CDR2 reads YYEEEE. Trimming removed 0 bases at V and 4 bases at J, with 10 bases between. The CDR3 covers 15 residues. Drawing the rest from reference TRBV5-6 and TRBJ2-2, the complete variable domain is DAGVTQSPTHLIKTRGQQVTLRCSPKSGHDTVSWYQQALGQGPQFIFQYYEEEERQRGNFPDRFSGHQFPNYSSELNVNALLLGDSALYLCASSLGRRSTGELFFGEGSRLTVL.

The chain employs TRBV11-2 and TRBJ2-2, with 10 bases fitting TRBD2. J was trimmed by 6 bases and V by 1 base; bases with no gene match: 2. CDR3 size: 15 residues. Germline V gene data show CDR1 as SGHAT and CDR2 as FQNNGV. Written as DNA, the CDR3 is TGTGCCAGCAGCTTAGGGCTAGCGGGGGCCGGGGAGCTGTTTTTT. Amino acid sequence: CASSLGLAGAGELFF.

The chain couples TRBV11-2 to TRBJ2-3; TRBD1 matches 7 bases. Trimming at V came to 3 bases and at J to 4 bases, leaving 4 bases not matched to a gene. CDR1 is SGHAT and CDR2 is FQNNGV in the germline V gene. This CDR3 is 14 amino acids long. CDR3 nucleotides: TGTGCCAGCAGCTTCACAGGGGTTTCAGATACGCAGTATTTT. This sequence encodes CASSFTGVSDTQYF. The entire variable domain, with the rest obtained from reference TRBV11-2 and TRBJ2-3, is as follows: EAGVAQSPRYKIIEKRQSVAFWCNPISGHATLYWYQQILGQGPKLLIQFQNNGVVDDSQLPKDRFSAERLKGVDSTLKIQPAKLEDSAVYLCASSFTGVSDTQYFGPGTRLTVL.

The genes are TRBV15 and TRBJ2-2; D gene unclear. Germline CDR1 LNHNV, CDR2 YYDKDF (reference sequence). Trimming left V 5 bases short and J 0 bases short, with 10 bases between. CDR3 length equals 15 residues. The CDR3 sequence is CATSSLGSNTGELFF. The CDR3 DNA is TGTGCCACCAGCTCTCTAGGGTCGAACACCGGGGAGCTGTTTTTT.

The sample holds a few counts of this clone. The chain employs TRBV5-6 and TRBJ1-4; D is unclear. The CDR3 totals 14 residues. V lost 4 bases, J lost 6 bases, and 13 bases lay in between. Looked up from germline, CDR1 is SGHDT and CDR2 is YYEEEE. In DNA form, the CDR3 reads TGTGCCAGCAGCACCGGACGTGGGGATGAAAAACTGTTTTTT. Its translation is CASSTGRGDEKLFF.

This rearrangement joins TRBV18 to TRBJ2-7; maybe TRBD2 (7 bases). The germline gives CDR1 KGHSH, CDR2 LQKENI. Trimming shortened V by 3 bases and J by 2 bases, and 17 bases separated the two germline ends. This CDR3 is 16 amino acids long. This CDR3 is CASSPREGGFPYEQYF. The CDR3 DNA reads as TGTGCCAGCTCACCCAGGGAGGGGGGATTCCCCTACGAGCAGTACTTC.

The rearrangement links TRBV5-1 to TRBJ2-5; 9 nucleotides line up with TRBD2. In germline, CDR1 is SGHRS, CDR2 YFSETQ. The CDR3 contains 19 residues. The junction had 21 bases not matched to a gene; V was cut back by 4 bases and J by 5 bases. For the CDR3, the DNA is TGCGCCAGCAGCCCCCTAATTGCGGGAGGGCCAGAGTTTGGGGAGACCCAGTACTTC. Its protein is CASSPLIAGGPEFGETQYF.

This clone has only a few counts. This rearrangement joins TRBV2 to TRBJ2-2, with D unresolved. The CDR3 totals 13 residues. V gave up 6 bases and J gave up 8 bases, with 13 bases separating them. Germline CDR1 is SNHLY and CDR2 is FYNNEI. For the CDR3, the DNA is TGTGCCAGCAGGGAACACGGCGATGGGGAGCTGTTTTTT. Protein product: CASREHGDGELFF. The full variable domain, rest sourced from reference TRBV2 and TRBJ2-2, is EPEVTQTPSHQVTQMGQEVILRCVPISNHLYFYWYRQILGQKVEFLVSFYNNEISEKSEIFDDQFSVERPDGSNFTLKIRSTKLEDSAMYFCASREHGDGELFFGEGSRLTVL.

V is TRBV18 and J is TRBJ2-2; D call uncertain. Trimming pared 1 base from V and 2 bases from J, leaving 2 bases between. The CDR3 covers 13 residues. Germline values: CDR1 KGHSH, CDR2 LQKENI. The CDR3 DNA reads as TGTGCCAGCTCACCACTTAACACCGGGGAGCTGTTTTTT. Amino acid sequence: CASSPLNTGELFF.

As DNA, the CDR3 is TGTGCCAGTAGTATGTATGGTACGAACACTGAAGCTTTCTTT. It codes for CASSMYGTNTEAFF. The chain employs TRBV19 and TRBJ1-1; D is unresolved. The CDR3 spans 14 residues. V lost 3 bases, J lost 1 base, and 9 bases lay in between. CDR1 is LNHDA, CDR2 SQIVND, per germline (reference sequence). The full variable domain, in which reference TRBV19 and TRBJ1-1 provide the parts outside the CDR3, is DGGITQSPKYLFRKEGQNVTLSCEQNLNHDAMYWYRQDPGQGLRLIYYSQIVNDFQKGDIAEGYSVSREKKESFPLTVTSAQKNPTAFYLCASSMYGTNTEAFFGQGTRLTVV.

This clone has just one count. The rearrangement links TRBV9 to TRBJ2-3; maybe TRBD2 (6 bases). CDR3 length equals 14 residues. V gave up 4 bases and J gave up 9 bases, with 18 bases separating them. Germline lookup yields CDR1 SGDLS and CDR2 YYNGEE. The CDR3, as DNA: TGTGCCAGCAGCACCCAGGGCTCGGGAGACACGCAGTATTTT. It translates to CASSTQGSGDTQYF. The complete variable domain, with remaining parts taken from reference TRBV9 and TRBJ2-3, reads DSGVTQTPKHLITATGQRVTLRCSPRSGDLSVYWYQQSLDQGLQFLIQYYNGEERAKGNILERFSAQQFPDLHSELNLSSLELGDSALYFCASSTQGSGDTQYFGPGTRLTVL.

CDR3 region: CASSGLTDTQYF. The CDR3 nucleotides are TGTGCCAGCAGCGGACTCACAGATACGCAGTATTTT. The chain links TRBV9 to TRBJ2-3; D unclear. The CDR3 contains 12 residues. Per germline, CDR1 SGDLS and CDR2 YYNGEE. Trimming left V 3 bases short and J 2 bases short, with 4 bases between.